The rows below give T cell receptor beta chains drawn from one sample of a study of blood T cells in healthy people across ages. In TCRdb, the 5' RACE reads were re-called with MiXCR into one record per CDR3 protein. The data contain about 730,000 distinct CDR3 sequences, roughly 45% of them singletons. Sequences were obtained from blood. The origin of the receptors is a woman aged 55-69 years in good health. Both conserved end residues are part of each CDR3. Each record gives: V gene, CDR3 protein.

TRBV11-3	CASSSPDYNEQFF
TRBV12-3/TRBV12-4	CASSLGRSNEKLFF
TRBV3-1	CASSQGRGLYQETQYF
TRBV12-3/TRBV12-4	CASSLTGLGSYEQYF
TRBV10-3	CAISGDPTNTGANVLTF
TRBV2	CASRAGTGGARRTEAFF
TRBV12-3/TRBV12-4	CASSQGRGADTQYF
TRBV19	CASSIEGIETQYF
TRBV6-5	CASSPGYGIGYEQYF
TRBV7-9	CASSKDLYNEQFF
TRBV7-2	CASSRKITNYGYTF
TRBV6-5	CASSFYAGGAADTQYF
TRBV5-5	CAGSPGNGGGTDTQYF
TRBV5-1	CASSLSLRPSTDTQYF
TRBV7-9	CASSLVWLAGERTLQETQYF
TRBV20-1	CSARDLEGYQPQHF
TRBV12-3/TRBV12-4	CASSLGDRPRGYTF
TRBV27	CASSLLRGSGDGGTGELFF
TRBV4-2	CASSERGQGASTDTQYF
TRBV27	CASSLYPGGGETQYF
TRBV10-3	CTISDATGGDEQYF
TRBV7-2	CASSPHQGTGSRKDQYF
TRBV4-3	CASSQDGRGKPGSSYEQYF
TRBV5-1	CASRSGLAGNYEQYF
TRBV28	CASSLVSTETQYF
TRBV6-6	CASSYDEGWNYGYTF
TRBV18	CASSPITQGNLTF
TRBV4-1	CTSSQDHDSTGGQETQYF
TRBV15	CATSRDRALGQPQHF
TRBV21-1	CASSKGFYGDRGKSYEQYF
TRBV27	CASSLLAGGVTGELFF
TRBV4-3	CASSQGYAGVNYGYTF
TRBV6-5	CASKGQLGGGYTF
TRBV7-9	CASRPKQGTNEQFF
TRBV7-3	CASSLSPLSDTQYF
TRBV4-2	CASSQDASGGPETQFF
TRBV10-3	CAISEGGTSGRTDTQYF
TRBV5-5	CASSLGFVQYF
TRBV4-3	CTSSQDTSPDTQYF
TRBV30	CARRTAFSYTF
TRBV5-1	CASSLPWGSGGATDTQYF
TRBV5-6	CASSEPGVDPVGSYNEQFF
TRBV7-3	CASSSLDRSSYNEQFF
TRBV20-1	CSATPWTGASEQYF
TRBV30	CAWSLTARRGEQFF
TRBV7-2	CASSLAPLSGPYNEQFF
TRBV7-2	CASSLAGNHPQHF
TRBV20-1	CSANPTSGNQETQYF
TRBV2	CASSDSGGAAFF
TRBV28	CASRSPAESYEQYF
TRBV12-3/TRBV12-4	CASSLGGIYQPQHF